The 14 T cell receptor beta chains below were found in one sample sequenced in a study of early T cells in non-severe SARS-CoV-2 infection. TCRdb ran MiXCR on the 5' RACE reads and lists one entry per CDR3 protein. The data contain tens of thousands of distinct CDR3 sequences, around an eighth of them singletons. The material sequenced was whole blood, taken at baseline. The receptors were sampled from an adult who was a healthcare worker with PCR-confirmed SARS-CoV-2 infection or an uninfected control (not recorded which).

This clonotype was seen ten or more times. V and J are TRBV10-3 and TRBJ2-7; TRBD1 agrees at 9 bases. This CDR3 contains 16 residues. Germline V CDR1 and CDR2: ENHRY, SYGVKD. The J segment lost 2 bases and the V segment lost 3 bases, leaving 8 bases of the junction unmatched. The CDR3 spells CAISDISGQGTYEQYF. The CDR3 DNA follows: TGTGCCATCAGTGACATTTCTGGACAGGGGACCTACGAGCAGTACTTC.

This clonotype was observed many times. The CDR3 region is CASSLAGNSGNTIYF. As DNA, the CDR3 is TGTGCCAGCAGCTTAGCCGGGAACTCTGGAAACACCATATATTTT. V is TRBV7-2 and J is TRBJ1-3; D uncertain. The CDR3 covers 15 residues. V lost 0 bases, J lost 0 bases, and 6 bases lay in between. The germline CDR1 and CDR2 sequences are SGHTA and FQGNSA. The full variable domain, its missing parts supplied by reference TRBV7-2 and TRBJ1-3, is GAGVSQSPSNKVTEKGKDVELRCDPISGHTALYWYRQSLGQGLEFLIYFQGNSAPDKSGLPSDRFSAERTGGSVSTLTIQRTQQEDSAVYLCASSLAGNSGNTIYFGEGSWLTVV.

The genes are TRBV6-2 or TRBV6-3 and TRBJ2-1; TRBD1 matches at 9 bases. The V and J ends lost 7 bases and 6 bases, in that order; junction bases with no gene match: 10. Germline assignment: CDR1 MNHEY and CDR2 SVGEGT. This CDR3 has 15 amino acids. The CDR3 region has the DNA TGTGCCAGCAAGGCGGGACAGGGAGTGGGCAATGAGCAGTTCTTC. Translated, it gives CASKAGQGVGNEQFF.

In its sample, this clonotype was seen a few times. This CDR3 reads CASSGQGAANQPQHF. CDR3 sequence (DNA): TGTGCCAGCAGCGGACAGGGGGCTGCCAATCAGCCCCAGCATTTT. V is TRBV21-1 and J is TRBJ1-5; TRBD1, as called in the table, went unchecked against the DNA. TRBV21-1 is listed as a pseudogene. The CDR3 has 15 residues.

V gene TRBV7-2 combines with J gene TRBJ1-2, with a weak D call TRBD1 (5 bases). Germline CDR1 is SGHTA and CDR2 is FQGNSA. This CDR3 is 14 amino acids long. Trimming removed 3 bases from V and 4 bases from J, with 12 bases in between. For the CDR3, the DNA is TGTGCCAGCAGCTTGACAGCCCTCTCCTATGGCTACACCTTC. Translation gives CASSLTALSYGYTF.

The genes are TRBV6-6 and TRBJ2-3; no clear D. The CDR3 has 13 amino acids. Trimming shortened V by 0 bases and J by 5 bases, and 6 bases separated the two germline ends. CDR1 and CDR2 (germline): MNHNY, SVGAGI (reference sequence). The CDR3 region is CASSYSLVDTQYF. The CDR3 DNA sequence: TGTGCCAGCAGTTACTCACTTGTAGATACGCAGTATTTT.

This clonotype has a count of ten or more. At one end the junction does not follow the germline gene, possibly because of a read error. V usage is TRBV7-7 and J usage is TRBJ2-2; a possible D gene is TRBD2 (6 bases). This CDR3 comprises 14 residues. From germline, CDR1 is SSHAT and CDR2 FNYEAQ (reference sequence). CDR3 sequence (DNA): TGTGCTAGCAGCTTAGATCGGGGGACCGGGGAGCTGTTTTTT. It is translated as CASSLDRGTGELFF.

The V gene is TRBV11-1, the J gene TRBJ2-7, with 8 bases identical to TRBD1. In germline, CDR1 is SGHAT, CDR2 FQDESV (reference sequence). V trimming: 2 bases; J trimming: 3 bases; junction bases outside the gene matches: 9. This CDR3 is built from 16 residues. CDR3 DNA sequence: TGTGCCAGCAGCTTAAAGGGCTTACAGGGGGACTACGAGCAGTACTTC. It encodes CASSLKGLQGDYEQYF. The full variable domain, with the rest looked up from reference TRBV11-1 and TRBJ2-7, is EAEVAQSPRYKITEKSQAVAFWCDPISGHATLYWYRQILGQGPELLVQFQDESVVDDSQLPKDRFSAERLKGVDSTLKIQPAELGDSAMYLCASSLKGLQGDYEQYFGPGTRLTVT.

V is TRBV3-1 and J is TRBJ1-4, with TRBD1 matching 12 bases. Trimming took 0 bases from V and 8 from J; bases not matched to a gene: 7. The CDR3 is 17 residues long. Germline V gives CDR1 LGHDT, CDR2 YNNKEL (reference sequence). CDR3 region: CASSQDRDRGLREKLFF. The DNA for the CDR3 is TGTGCCAGCAGCCAAGACCGGGACAGGGGGCTTCGCGAAAAACTGTTTTTT.

The CDR3 coding sequence is TGTGCCAGCAGCTCGCGCCCAAGCCCCAGTGACACCATATATTTT. Translating it yields CASSSRPSPSDTIYF. V usage is TRBV9 and J usage is TRBJ1-3; D is unresolved. The CDR3 is made up of 15 amino acids. The ends were cut back, 4 bases at V and 8 bases at J, with 19 bases in the middle. Germline V gives CDR1 SGDLS, CDR2 YYNGEE.

This clonotype was detected a few times. The chain links TRBV6-2 or TRBV6-3 to TRBJ2-3; no definite D call. Between the trimmed V and J ends, which lost 0 bases and 2 bases, there was a span of 12 bases. Per germline, CDR1 MNHEY and CDR2 SVGEGT. The CDR3 covers 16 residues. CDR3 protein: CASSYSAETHTDTQYF. The CDR3 DNA sequence: TGTGCCAGCAGTTACTCGGCGGAGACGCACACAGATACGCAGTATTTT.

This rearrangement joins TRBV7-9 to TRBJ2-1; D call uncertain. V gave up 1 base and J gave up 7 bases, with 8 bases separating them. The CDR3 is 13 residues long. Germline V gene data show CDR1 as SEHNR and CDR2 as FQNEAQ (reference sequence). The CDR3: CASSLVPGNEQFF. The DNA for the CDR3 is TGTGCCAGCAGCTTAGTTCCGGGTAATGAGCAGTTCTTC. The full variable domain, with the rest looked up from reference TRBV7-9 and TRBJ2-1, is DTGVSQNPRHKITKRGQNVTFRCDPISEHNRLYWYRQTLGQGPEFLTYFQNEAQLEKSRLLSDRFSAERPKGSFSTLEIQRTEQGDSAMYLCASSLVPGNEQFFGPGTRLTVL.

V gene TRBV6-1 combines with J gene TRBJ1-5; D not certain. V was pared by 4 bases and J by 3 bases, with 19 bases between. Germline CDR1 is MNHNS and CDR2 is SASEGT. The length of the CDR3 is 17 residues. This CDR3 is CASSGRWEGDFNQPQHF. The DNA of the CDR3 is TGTGCCAGCAGTGGCAGGTGGGAGGGCGACTTCAATCAGCCCCAGCATTTT.

The chain combines TRBV29-1 with TRBJ1-2; D not certain. The CDR3 has 13 residues. Trimming removed 2 bases from V and 2 bases from J, with 9 bases in between. Germline lookup yields CDR1 SQVTM and CDR2 ANQGSEA. The CDR3 nucleotides read TGCAGCGTTGAATTGCAGGAAAACTATGGCTACACCTTC. Its translation is CSVELQENYGYTF. Combining the CDR3 with reference TRBV29-1 and TRBJ1-2 gives the whole variable domain SAVISQKPSRDICQRGTSLTIQCQVDSQVTMMFWYRQQPGQSLTLIATANQGSEATYESGFVIDKFPISRPNLTFSTLTVSNMSPEDSSIYLCSVELQENYGYTFGSGTRLTVV.